This T cell receptor beta chain was sequenced during a study of graft-versus-host responses after intestinal transplantation. Study background: Every recipient had anti-thymocyte globulin induction and around 3 years of tacrolimus plus steroids. Findings and limits, study-wide: Recipient marrow contained GvH clones, some of which appeared first in ileum or blood. Individuals who had graft-donor T cell macrochimerism had allografts that showed high graft-versus-host to host-versus-graft clonal ratios.

As to this clone: The antigen is unknown.

Germline V gene sequence: CDR1 SGDLS, CDR2 YYNGEE. V gave up 7 bases and J gave up 2 bases, with 13 bases separating them. The length of the CDR3 is 14 residues. Sequencing used immunoSEQ multiplex PCR; TCRdb keeps in-frame clones, though not all of them. This sample has about 39,000 clones; more than 85% occur once, and the top ten carry about 20%. V and J are TRBV9 and TRBJ2-4; D not resolved. This TCR was recovered from a human donor who was the organ donor for an intestinal transplant. Source: unstimulated CD8+ T cells sorted from spleen or lymph node cells, taken before transplant. The CDR3 sequence: CASGPATSKNIQYF. In nucleotides, the CDR3 is TGTGCCAGCGGCCCTGCCACATCCAAAAACATTCAGTACTTC.